This TCR beta chain was obtained from a study of OX40 agonist ivuxolimab in advanced cancers. Study findings and constraints: On average, CD8+ T cells showed a greater number of expanded clones than CD4+. Expanded peripheral T-cell antigen specificity went undetermined. With doses of 0.1-3.0 mg/kg, partial responders showed among the lowest clonal expansion.

Assay used: immunoSEQ multiplex PCR; TCRdb lists only in-frame clones, some missing. In the table there are roughly 100,000 clones, under 90% of which are singletons. Of note for this clone: As yet, its antigen is unknown.

V dropped 5 bases and J dropped 7; count of bases not matched to a gene: 19. Germline loops: CDR1 MNHEY, CDR2 SMNVEV (reference sequence). The CDR3 extends over 18 amino acids. This TCR came from an adult with an advanced solid tumor such as melanoma, head and neck, liver or kidney cancer. The sequencing used CD4+ or CD8+ T cells sorted from blood, collected in a trial of the OX40 agonist ivuxolimab. The genes are TRBV27 and TRBJ1-2, with 10 bases aligning to TRBD1. The CDR3 coding sequence is TGTGCCAGCAGTGACCGCCGGGACAGGGGTCGTACCACCCTTGGCTACACCTTC. It is translated as CASSDRRDRGRTTLGYTF.